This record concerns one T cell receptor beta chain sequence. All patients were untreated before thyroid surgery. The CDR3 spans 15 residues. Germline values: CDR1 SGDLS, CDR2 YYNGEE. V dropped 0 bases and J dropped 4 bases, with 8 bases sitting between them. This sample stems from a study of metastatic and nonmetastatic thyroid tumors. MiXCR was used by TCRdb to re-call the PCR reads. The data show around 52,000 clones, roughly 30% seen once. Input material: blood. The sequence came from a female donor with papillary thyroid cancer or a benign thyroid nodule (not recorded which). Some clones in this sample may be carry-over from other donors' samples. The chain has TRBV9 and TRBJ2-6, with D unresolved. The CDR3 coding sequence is TGTGCCAGCAGCGTAGGGGGAAACGGGGCCAACGTCCTGACTTTC. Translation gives CASSVGGNGANVLTF. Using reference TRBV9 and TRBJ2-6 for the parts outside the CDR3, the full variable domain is DSGVTQTPKHLITATGQRVTLRCSPRSGDLSVYWYQQSLDQGLQFLIQYYNGEERAKGNILERFSAQQFPDLHSELNLSSLELGDSALYFCASSVGGNGANVLTFGAGSRLTVL.